This T cell receptor beta chain emerged from a study of blood T cell repertoires in COVID-19. Clones were sequenced by immunoSEQ multiplex PCR, and TCRdb holds only the in-frame ones, with some missing. The profile shows 150,000 or so clones, 75% to 85% of them singletons. There are 15 residues in the CDR3. Per the germline V gene, CDR1 is LGHNA and CDR2 is YSLEER. Trimming took 0 bases from V and 8 from J, leaving 16 bases between them. The clonotype was recovered from a man aged 60-69 years with acute or convalescent COVID-19. Sequencing was carried out using peripheral blood. This rearrangement joins TRBV4-3 to TRBJ1-2; tentatively, D is TRBD1 (5 bases). DNA of the CDR3: TGCGCCAGCAGCCAAGATCAGACAGCAAAGTTCGGCTACACCTTC. It translates to CASSQDQTAKFGYTF.